These 14 T cell receptor beta chains were sequenced from one sample in a study of cytomegalovirus exposure and HLA in healthy donors. The PCR was carried out with 60 Vbeta primers and 13 Jbeta primers. Generated by immunoSEQ multiplex PCR, the TCRdb table keeps only in-frame clones and is missing some. The sample data list roughly 90,000 clones. The sequencing input was PBMCs. All receptors come from a man aged 50 or older in good health and CMV-seropositive.

The chain combines TRBV4-1 with TRBJ1-5, with D unresolved. Germline V gene lookup returns CDR1 MGHRA and CDR2 YSYEKL. V dropped 0 bases and J dropped 0 bases, with 12 bases sitting between them. The CDR3 has 17 residues. The CDR3 DNA reads as TGCGCCAGCAGCCAAGATTGGGGAGGATTTAGCAATCAGCCCCAGCATTTT. Protein: CASSQDWGGFSNQPQHF.

This rearrangement joins TRBV19 to TRBJ2-2; 7 nucleotides match TRBD2. Per germline, CDR1 LNHDA and CDR2 SQIVND (reference sequence). V dropped 11 bases and J dropped 6; count of bases not matched to a gene: 15. The CDR3 has 15 residues. In DNA form, the CDR3 reads TGTGCCGTCCGGCGGGAGCGGTCTATTGCCGGGGAGCTGTTTTTT. Protein: CAVRRERSIAGELFF. Complete variable domain (other parts from reference TRBV19 and TRBJ2-2): DGGITQSPKYLFRKEGQNVTLSCEQNLNHDAMYWYRQDPGQGLRLIYYSQIVNDFQKGDIAEGYSVSREKKESFPLTVTSAQKNPTAFYLCAVRRERSIAGELFFGEGSRLTVL.

The chain has TRBV29-1 and TRBJ2-5, with a weak D call TRBD2 (6 bases). The V gene lost 1 base and the J gene lost 2 bases, with 20 bases spanning the gap. The length of the CDR3 is 17 residues. Germline-derived CDR1 and CDR2 are SQVTM and ANQGSEA. The CDR3 DNA reads as TGCAGCGTTGAAGGATCCGCGGCTAGCGATTATCAAGAGACCCAGTACTTC. Amino acids: CSVEGSAASDYQETQYF.

V usage is TRBV9 and J usage is TRBJ1-1, with D possibly matching TRBD1 (6 bases). The CDR3 has 13 amino acids. V was clipped by 1 base and J by 8 bases, with 12 bases between them. The germline gives CDR1 SGDLS, CDR2 YYNGEE. CDR3 sequence reads: CASSVKRTGEAFF. The CDR3 bases are TGTGCCAGCAGCGTAAAGAGAACAGGGGAAGCTTTCTTT.

On this clone: At the DNA level, this CDR3 is encoded by other sequences in the same sample as well. J is TRBJ2-1 and V is TRBV9; 7 positions match TRBD2. V was pared by 4 bases and J by 7 bases, with 11 bases of the junction left unmatched. The CDR3 is 15 amino acids. CDR1 and CDR2 (germline): SGDLS, YYNGEE. CDR3 in amino acids: CASSYAGAFGNEQFF. In nucleotides, the CDR3 is TGTGCCAGCAGCTACGCGGGAGCGTTTGGGAATGAGCAGTTCTTC.

The chain joins TRBV7-2 to TRBJ2-2; perhaps TRBD1 as D (6 bases). Trimming cost V 5 bases and J 11 bases, with 15 bases left between them. Germline V gene sequence: CDR1 SGHTA, CDR2 FQGNSA. The CDR3 is made up of 13 amino acids. Here the CDR3 DNA reads TGTGCCAGCAGCCTAAGCTGGACAGTCGAGCTGTTTTTT. Protein: CASSLSWTVELFF.

The chain is built from TRBV5-1 and TRBJ2-7; 10 nucleotides agree with TRBD1. CDR1 is SGHRS, CDR2 YFSETQ, per germline. The CDR3 covers 18 residues. Germline trimming cut 1 base from V and 0 bases from J; bases unmatched to any gene: 10. CDR3 in DNA: TGCGCCAGCAGCTTGAAAGGGGACAGGGGACAATTCTCCTACGAGCAGTACTTC. It encodes CASSLKGDRGQFSYEQYF. The full variable domain, completed using reference TRBV5-1 and TRBJ2-7, is KAGVTQTPRYLIKTRGQQVTLSCSPISGHRSVSWYQQTPGQGLQFLFEYFSETQRNKGNFPGRFSGRQFSNSRSEMNVSTLELGDSALYLCASSLKGDRGQFSYEQYFGPGTRLTVT.

The chain recombines TRBV5-1 with TRBJ1-2, with 9 positions matching TRBD1. Germline V gives CDR1 SGHRS, CDR2 YFSETQ. Unmatched junction bases numbered 4, after V lost 0 bases and J lost 4 bases. This CDR3 contains 15 residues. CDR3 residues: CASSLVGTGRYGYTF. Here the CDR3 DNA reads TGCGCCAGCAGCTTGGTCGGGACAGGGCGCTATGGCTACACCTTC.

The rearrangement links TRBV14 to TRBJ2-7; tentative D call: TRBD1 (6 bases). Germline CDR1 is SGHDN and CDR2 is FVKESK. Trimming shortened V by 3 bases and J by 9 bases, and 24 bases separated the two germline ends. The CDR3 extends over 16 amino acids. The CDR3 sequence is CASSQLETGLYDGQYF. The CDR3 nucleotides are TGTGCCAGCAGCCAGTTAGAGACAGGCCTTTACGACGGGCAGTACTTC.

The rearrangement links TRBV19 to TRBJ1-1, with TRBD1 identical over 7 bases. V lost 5 bases to trimming and J lost 5 bases; unmatched junction nucleotides: 11. The CDR3 has 15 amino acids. Germline values: CDR1 LNHDA, CDR2 SQIVND (reference sequence). DNA of the CDR3: TGTGCCAGTAGTGCGGCGGGCAGGGGGAGAACTGAAGCTTTCTTT. Its protein is CASSAAGRGRTEAFF.

This rearrangement joins TRBV10-3 to TRBJ2-2; 9 positions agree with TRBD1. The CDR3 sequence is 16 residues long. CDR1 ENHRY and CDR2 SYGVKD come from the germline V gene. V lost 6 bases, J lost 2 bases, and 7 bases stayed unmatched. CDR3 in amino acids: CAIRSTGGFNTGELFF. The CDR3 DNA reads as TGTGCCATCAGGTCTACAGGGGGCTTCAACACCGGGGAGCTGTTTTTT.

CDR3 coding DNA: TGCGCCAGCAGCCAGACCCTTAGGGGCCTCTACGAGCAGTACTTC. It specifies CASSQTLRGLYEQYF. The genes are TRBV4-1 and TRBJ2-7, with D perhaps matching TRBD1 (5 bases). Trimming cost V 3 bases and J 3 bases, with 15 bases left between them. In germline, CDR1 is MGHRA, CDR2 YSYEKL. This CDR3 has 15 residues.

The genes are TRBV4-3 and TRBJ1-1; D might be TRBD1 (6 bases). The germline V and J ends were trimmed by 0 bases and 1 base, with 18 bases remaining between them. This CDR3 comprises 18 residues. The germline V gene encodes CDR1 LGHNA and CDR2 YSLEER. The CDR3 region is CASSQDSGGRRKNTEAFF. CDR3 DNA sequence: TGCGCCAGCAGCCAAGATAGCGGGGGCCGAAGGAAGAACACTGAAGCTTTCTTT.

The CDR3 bases are TGTGCCAGCAGCTTAATACTCGGCAGGGCAAGACGCTCCTACGAGCAGTACTTC. Protein product: CASSLILGRARRSYEQYF. This chain links TRBV5-5 with TRBJ2-7; D may be TRBD1 (5 bases). The CDR3 length is 18 residues. CDR1 is SGHKS, CDR2 YYEKEE, per germline (reference sequence). Trimming took off 2 bases at V and 0 bases at J, with 21 bases between the two ends.